This T cell receptor beta chain was recorded in a study of T cell changes during pregnancy in multiple sclerosis. The V end lost 0 bases, the J end lost 4 bases, and 10 bases lay between the germline ends. CDR1 and CDR2 from the germline V gene are MNHEY and SVGAGI. The CDR3 length is 14 residues. TCRdb's copy holds only in-frame clones and misses some; the assay was immunoSEQ multiplex PCR. The profile shows more than 55,000 clones, 90% to 95% of them singletons. This sample comprised peripheral blood, obtained in the second trimester of pregnancy. The receptor was derived from a female donor with multiple sclerosis, enrolled in a pregnancy study. The rearrangement joins TRBV6-5 to TRBJ2-7; the D gene is possibly TRBD1 (5 bases). The CDR3 DNA follows: TGTGCCAGCAGTTACTCCGGCAGGGAATACGAGCAGTACTTC. Encoded protein: CASSYSGREYEQYF.